Each of the 24 T cell receptor beta chains below was sequenced from the same sample in a study of T cells in Graves' hyperthyroidism and ophthalmopathy. TCR beta CDR3 regions were amplified from RNA. First-round RT-PCR targeting the TCR CDR3 was performed with the HTBI primer set. TCRdb processed the multiplex PCR reads anew with MiXCR; each CDR3 protein has one entry. The sample has roughly 400,000 distinct CDR3 sequences, more than 15% seen once; the top ten hold 25% to 30%. Sample: blood. Receptor source: a woman between 18 and 29 years old with Graves' hyperthyroidism that later progressed to Graves' ophthalmopathy.

The J gene is TRBJ2-7, the V gene TRBV7-2; maybe TRBD1 (6 bases). The CDR3 spans 16 residues. CDR1 and CDR2 from the germline V gene are SGHTA and FQGNSA. Trimming took off 0 bases at V and 3 bases at J, with 15 bases between the two ends. CDR3 protein: CASSLAFAGVNYEQYF. The CDR3 region has the DNA TGTGCCAGCAGCTTAGCGTTTGCAGGGGTCAACTACGAGCAGTACTTC.

This clonotype was observed many times. The rearrangement links TRBV20-1 to TRBJ1-5; D remains unclear. Trimming shortened V by 0 bases and J by 7 bases, and 13 bases separated the two germline ends. The CDR3 extends over 14 amino acids. The germline V gene has CDR1 DFQATT and CDR2 SNEGSKA (reference sequence). In nucleotides, the CDR3 is TGCAGTGCTAGAGATCCAGAGGGTGGACAGCCCCAGCATTTT. This translates into CSARDPEGGQPQHF.

V is TRBV4-1 and J is TRBJ2-3; unclear D gene. V was clipped by 4 bases and J by 0 bases, with 11 bases between them. Germline V gene lookup returns CDR1 MGHRA and CDR2 YSYEKL. The CDR3 is 15 residues long. CDR3 coding DNA: TGCGCCAGCAGCCGCAGTCCAGTAAGCACAGATACGCAGTATTTT. It translates to CASSRSPVSTDTQYF.

J is TRBJ2-1 and V is TRBV14; possibly TRBD2 for D (5 bases). The tail of the sequence fits TRBJ2-7 better, so the J call may be wrong. Germline V gene lookup returns CDR1 SGHDN and CDR2 FVKESK. This CDR3 comprises 18 residues. In DNA form, the CDR3 reads TGTGCCAGCAGCCCACGGGGAACGCGGGTCCTCTCCTACAATGAGCAGTACTTC. Translating it yields CASSPRGTRVLSYNEQYF.

The chain uses TRBV11-2 and TRBJ2-1; D is unresolved. This CDR3 spans 16 amino acids. V lost 2 bases, J lost 0 bases, and 11 bases lay in between. Germline CDR1 is SGHAT and CDR2 is FQNNGV. The DNA of the CDR3 is TGTGCCAGCAGCTTATTTTTCGAGAGCTCCTACAATGAGCAGTTCTTC. This encodes CASSLFFESSYNEQFF.

The table lists this clonotype with many counts. This chain uses TRBV3-1 with TRBJ1-5, with 8 bases lining up with TRBD1. Losses at the gene ends were 0 bases for V and 7 bases for J; bases not matched to a gene: 8. The CDR3 is made up of 16 amino acids. CDR1 is LGHDT, CDR2 YNNKEL, per germline (reference sequence). CDR3 bases: TGTGCCAGCAGCCAAGAAGAGCAGGGGGCCAGGCAGCCCCAGCATTTT. It specifies CASSQEEQGARQPQHF.

The sample holds many counts of this clonotype. The J gene is TRBJ2-1, the V gene TRBV5-1; D gene ambiguous. Per the germline V gene, CDR1 is SGHRS and CDR2 is YFSETQ. V was pared by 6 bases and J by 5 bases, with 18 bases between. The CDR3 spans 15 residues. The CDR3, as DNA: TGCGCCAGCATTGGCAACGGAGAAGGAGACAATGAGCAGTTCTTC. Protein sequence: CASIGNGEGDNEQFF.

This clonotype was counted at least ten times. The genes are TRBV27 and TRBJ2-5; D is undetermined. V was cut by 6 bases and J by 5 bases, with 16 bases left in between. The CDR3 length is 14 residues. Germline-derived CDR1 and CDR2 are MNHEY and SMNVEV (reference sequence). The DNA for the CDR3 is TGTGCCAGCAGCTCTCGGCCTTTTCAGGAGACCCAGTACTTC. Its protein product is CASSSRPFQETQYF.

This clonotype has a handful of counts. V and J are TRBV29-1 and TRBJ2-7; D might be TRBD1 (5 bases). Per germline, CDR1 SQVTM and CDR2 ANQGSEA. There are 14 residues in the CDR3. The V and J ends lost 8 bases and 3 bases respectively, with 20 bases between them. The DNA for the CDR3 is TGCAGCTCCTGTTTCCTAGGGGCAATCTACGAGCAGTACTTC. Its translation is CSSCFLGAIYEQYF.

This clonotype was found a few times. V usage is TRBV10-3 and J usage is TRBJ2-7, with TRBD2 matching over 8 bases. Germline CDR1 is ENHRY and CDR2 is SYGVKD. V lost 7 bases to trimming and J lost 0 bases; unmatched junction nucleotides: 8. The CDR3 totals 15 residues. The CDR3 here is CAIIMAGGPSYEQYF. The CDR3 DNA follows: TGTGCCATCATAATGGCGGGAGGCCCCTCCTACGAGCAGTACTTC.

In this sample, this clonotype turned up many times. The chain employs TRBV7-9 and TRBJ2-7; D gene uncertain. This CDR3 has 15 amino acids. Germline values: CDR1 SEHNR, CDR2 FQNEAQ (reference sequence). Trimming pared 5 bases from V and 0 bases from J, leaving 14 bases between. The CDR3 here is CASSVPGETSYEQYF. The CDR3 region has the DNA TGTGCCAGCAGCGTCCCCGGTGAAACCTCCTACGAGCAGTACTTC.

This clonotype was observed at least ten times. The chain carries TRBV20-1 and TRBJ2-5; D gene uncertain. This CDR3 is built from 10 residues. Germline CDR1 reads DFQATT; CDR2 reads SNEGSKA (reference sequence). V was shortened by 3 bases and J by 1 base, with 0 bases between the two germline ends. CDR3 sequence (DNA): TGCAGTGCTAGCCAAGAGACCCAGTACTTC. Protein product: CSASQETQYF.

This chain links TRBV5-1 with TRBJ1-3; no clear D. Trimming cost V 0 bases and J 1 base, with 5 bases left between them. CDR1 is SGHRS, CDR2 YFSETQ, per germline. The CDR3 is 14 amino acids. As DNA, the CDR3 is TGCGCCAGCAGCTTGGACCAATCTGGAAACACCATATATTTT. Its protein is CASSLDQSGNTIYF.

This clonotype was picked up many times. The genes are TRBV5-1 and TRBJ2-7, with unresolved D. Trimming stripped 5 bases from V and 0 bases from J, with 15 bases between. The germline V gene has CDR1 SGHRS and CDR2 YFSETQ. There are 15 residues in the CDR3. The CDR3 spells CASSLPPPHSYEQYF. The CDR3 DNA reads TGCGCCAGCAGTCTGCCCCCCCCGCACTCCTACGAGCAGTACTTC.

This clonotype showed up just a few times. The rearrangement uses TRBV9 and TRBJ1-5; 7 nucleotides agree with TRBD1. CDR1 is SGDLS, CDR2 YYNGEE, per germline. This CDR3 has 13 amino acids. Trimming at V came to 3 bases and at J to 7 bases, leaving 4 bases not matched to a gene. CDR3 loop: CASSAGQWQPQHF. DNA of the CDR3: TGTGCCAGCAGCGCGGGACAGTGGCAGCCCCAGCATTTT.

The rearrangement joins TRBV19 to TRBJ1-1, with TRBD1 as a possible D gene (6 bases). Germline V gene sequence: CDR1 LNHDA, CDR2 SQIVND (reference sequence). V lost 10 bases to trimming and J lost 4 bases, with 16 bases between them. The CDR3 is 13 amino acids. CDR3 loop: CATRQASGTEAFF. The CDR3 nucleotides read TGTGCCACCAGACAGGCGTCCGGCACTGAAGCTTTCTTT.

This clonotype was picked up many times. The chain combines TRBV27 with TRBJ2-7; D gene uncertain. The germline gives CDR1 MNHEY, CDR2 SMNVEV (reference sequence). The V end lost 2 bases, the J end lost 0 bases, and 8 bases lay between the germline ends. The CDR3 loop spans 14 amino acids. The CDR3 nucleotides read TGTGCCAGCAGTTTAACCCTGAGCTCCTACGAGCAGTACTTC. This codes for CASSLTLSSYEQYF.

This chain links TRBV6-2 or TRBV6-3 with TRBJ2-1; D gene uncertain. This CDR3 has 13 residues. Trimming took off 0 bases at V and 8 bases at J, with 8 bases between the two ends. Germline V CDR1 and CDR2: MNHEY, SVGEGT. CDR3 protein: CASSYSGHHEQFF. The DNA for the CDR3 is TGTGCCAGCAGTTACTCTGGGCATCATGAGCAGTTCTTC.

Worth noting for this clonotype: The junction departs from the called germline gene at one end, perhaps through a read error. V is TRBV11-2 and J is TRBJ2-2; the D gene is possibly TRBD2 (6 bases). CDR1 is SGHAT, CDR2 FQNNGV, per germline. The CDR3 runs 13 residues. The CDR3 DNA follows: TGTGCCAGCAGCTCCACGAACACCGGGGGGCTGTTTTTT. Translating gives CASSSTNTGGLFF. The variable domain in full, completed from reference TRBV11-2 and TRBJ2-2, reads EAGVAQSPRYKIIEKRQSVAFWCNPISGHATLYWYQQILGQGPKLLIQFQNNGVVDDSQLPKDRFSAERLKGVDSTLKIQPAKLEDSAVYLCASSSTNTGGLFFGEGSRLTVL.

This clonotype has a count of ten or more. The chain joins TRBV2 to TRBJ2-7, with 7 nucleotides matching TRBD2. After removal of 4 bases from V and 2 bases from J, the junction contained 2 bases not matched to a gene. The CDR3 sequence is 13 residues long. Per germline, CDR1 SNHLY and CDR2 FYNNEI. The CDR3 here is CASSGGRAYEQYF. CDR3 coding DNA: TGTGCCAGCAGTGGCGGGAGAGCCTACGAGCAGTACTTC.

The rearrangement links TRBV5-6 to TRBJ2-7; 11 bases line up with TRBD2. Germline CDR1 reads SGHDT; CDR2 reads YYEEEE. The CDR3 extends over 18 amino acids. Trimming took 4 bases from V and 1 from J; bases not matched to a gene: 13. DNA of the CDR3: TGTGCCAGCAGCCAAGTCTGGACTAGCGGGCCTTATTCCTACGAGCAGTACTTC. Its protein product is CASSQVWTSGPYSYEQYF.

This clonotype has only a few counts. The V and J genes are TRBV28 and TRBJ1-2, with 10 nucleotides matching TRBD1. Trimming cost V 6 bases and J 0 bases; bases outside gene matches: 22. This CDR3 is 21 amino acids long. Germline V lookup: CDR1 MDHEN, CDR2 SYDVKM. This CDR3 reads CASRGDRGVKKGRGTNYGYTF. The CDR3 DNA follows: TGTGCCAGCAGAGGGGACAGGGGAGTAAAAAAGGGTAGGGGGACTAACTATGGCTACACCTTC.

The chain is built from TRBV7-6 and TRBJ2-7; the match to TRBD1 covers 9 bases. V lost 4 bases to trimming and J lost 4 bases; unmatched junction nucleotides: 5. CDR1 and CDR2 (germline): SGHVS, FNYEAQ. The CDR3 consists of 14 residues. CDR3 nucleotide sequence: TGTGCCAGCAGCTCTTGGGACAGGGAGTACGAGCAGTACTTC. Protein product: CASSSWDREYEQYF.

Comments on this clonotype: A much more abundant neighbour one base away suggests this may be a read error. The chain combines TRBV6-1 with TRBJ1-5; 11 nucleotides match TRBD1. The CDR3 extends over 18 amino acids. J was trimmed by 3 bases and V by 5 bases; bases with no gene match: 12. Germline values: CDR1 MNHNS, CDR2 SASEGT. The CDR3 protein is CASSHRHRDRGFNQPQHF. The CDR3 DNA reads as TGTGCCAGCAGTCACCGTCATAGGGACAGGGGGTTCAATCAGCCCCAGCATTTT.